This TCR beta chain originates from a study of blood T cell repertoires in COVID-19. At the level of the study: T cells, B-cell-depleted T cells, or PBMCs provided the cDNA or gDNA that served as material.

The authors' processing: Cell counts per sample came from amplifying reference gene primers. Produced via immunoSEQ multiplex PCR; TCRdb's table is partial and in-frame only. The V and J calls and clone size are taken from that table; D and trimming were inferred from the DNA. The data show 150,000 or so clones, more than 85% seen once. With 6 bases removed from V and 4 bases from J, the gap between germline ends came to 15 bases. Germline V CDR1 and CDR2: KGHSH, LQKENI. This CDR3 contains 14 residues. Seattle patients were enrolled during active infection and followed longitudinally. Sequences were obtained from peripheral blood. The V call is TRBV18, the J call TRBJ1-1; D is perhaps TRBD1 (5 bases). This clonotype originated in a woman in her sixties with COVID-19, enrolled during active disease. The CDR3 is CASSPPLGATEAFF. The DNA for the CDR3 is TGTGCCAGCTCGCCGCCATTAGGGGCCACTGAAGCTTTCTTT.